This T cell receptor (beta chain) was recorded in a study of shared clonotypes between healthy human individuals. The study, taken as a whole, reports: Approximately 5% was the fraction of naive CD4 clonotypes found shared across four donors. Sorted-subset sequencing, rarefaction showed, was incomplete despite large depth.

This CDR3 is built from 15 residues. Germline CDR1 is SGHAT and CDR2 is FQDESV (reference sequence). V lost 3 bases and J 5 bases, leaving 16 bases between the germline ends. A word on this clone: Its target is not known.

Clones were sequenced by immunoSEQ multiplex PCR, and TCRdb holds only the in-frame ones, with some missing. The sample lists 950,000 to 1,300,000 clones, 75% occurring once. The source is a man younger than 30 in good health. The sequencing sample was made of memory CD4+ T cells sorted from blood. Subset given: CD45RA-negative fraction. V is TRBV11-1 and J is TRBJ2-5; the D call may be TRBD1 or TRBD2 (5 bases each). CDR3 residues: CASSFQGETRETQYF. The DNA for the CDR3 is TGTGCCAGCAGCTTTCAAGGGGAGACGAGGGAGACCCAGTACTTC. Together with reference TRBV11-1 and TRBJ2-5, the CDR3 gives the full variable domain: EAEVAQSPRYKITEKSQAVAFWCDPISGHATLYWYRQILGQGPELLVQFQDESVVDDSQLPKDRFSAERLKGVDSTLKIQPAELGDSAMYLCASSFQGETRETQYFGPGTRLLVL.